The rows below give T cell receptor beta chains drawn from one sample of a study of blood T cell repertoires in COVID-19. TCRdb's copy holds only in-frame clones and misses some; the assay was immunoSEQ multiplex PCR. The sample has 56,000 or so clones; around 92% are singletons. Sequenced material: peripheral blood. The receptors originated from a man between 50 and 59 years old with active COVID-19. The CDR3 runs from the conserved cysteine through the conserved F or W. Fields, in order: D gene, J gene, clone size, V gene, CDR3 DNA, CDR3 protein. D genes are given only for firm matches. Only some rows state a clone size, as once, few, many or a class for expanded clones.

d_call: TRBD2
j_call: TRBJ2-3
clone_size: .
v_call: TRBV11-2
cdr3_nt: TGTGCCAGCAGCTACCCAGCCGGGAGGACAGATACGCAGTATTTT
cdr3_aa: CASSYPAGRTDTQYF

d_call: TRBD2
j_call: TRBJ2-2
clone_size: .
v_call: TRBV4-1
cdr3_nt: TGCGCCAGCAGCCAGGAGGGTAGAGGGGTAGCGGGGGACACCGGGGAGCTGTTTTTT
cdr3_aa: CASSQEGRGVAGDTGELFF

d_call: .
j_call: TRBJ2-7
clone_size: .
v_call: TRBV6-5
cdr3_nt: TGTGCCAGCATCAGGGGGGTGGGGGCTGGCTACGAGCAGTACTTC
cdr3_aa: CASIRGVGAGYEQYF

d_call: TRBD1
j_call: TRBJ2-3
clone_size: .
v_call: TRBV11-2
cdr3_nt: TGTGCCAGCAGCCCGCGGACAGGGCGGAACACAGATACGCAGTATTTT
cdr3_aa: CASSPRTGRNTDTQYF

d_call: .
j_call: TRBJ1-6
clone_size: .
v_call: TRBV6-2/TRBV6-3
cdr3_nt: TGTGCCAGCAGTACGACACGTAACACCCTCCACTTT
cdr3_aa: CASSTTRNTLHF

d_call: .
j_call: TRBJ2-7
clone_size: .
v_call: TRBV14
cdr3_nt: TGTGCCAGCAGCCAAGCGTTCGGGGTAGGGTCCTTTTTCCACGAGCAGTACTTC
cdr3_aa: CASSQAFGVGSFFHEQYF

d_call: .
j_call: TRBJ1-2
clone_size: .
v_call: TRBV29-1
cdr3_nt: TGCAGCGTTGAAGTTGTTGGACGTGGGAGGTATGGCTACACCTTC
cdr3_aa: CSVEVVGRGRYGYTF

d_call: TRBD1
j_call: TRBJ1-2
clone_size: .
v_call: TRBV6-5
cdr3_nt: TGTGCCAGCAGTTACCCTGGACAGGGGCATGGCTACACCTTC
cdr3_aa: CASSYPGQGHGYTF

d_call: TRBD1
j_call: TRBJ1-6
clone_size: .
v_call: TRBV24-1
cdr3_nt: TGTGCCACCAGTCAGGGGGCTCTCTATAATTCACCCCTCCACTTT
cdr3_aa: CATSQGALYNSPLHF

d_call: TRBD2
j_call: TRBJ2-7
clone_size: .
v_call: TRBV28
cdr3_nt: TGTGCCAGCCTCCCTCCCGGACTAGCGGGGGGTCAAACCTACGAGCAGTACTTC
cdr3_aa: CASLPPGLAGGQTYEQYF

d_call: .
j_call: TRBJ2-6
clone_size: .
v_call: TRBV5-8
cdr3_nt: TGTGCCAGCAGCTTTGGACACAGCCTCTCTGGGGCCAACGTCCTGACTTTC
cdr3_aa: CASSFGHSLSGANVLTF

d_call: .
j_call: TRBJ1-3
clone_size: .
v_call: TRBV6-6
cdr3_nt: TGTGCCACCGTTAACTCTGGAAACACCATATATTTT
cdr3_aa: CATVNSGNTIYF

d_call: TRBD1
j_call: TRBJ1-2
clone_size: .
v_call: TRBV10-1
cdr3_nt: TGCGCCAGCAGTGAGTCGAGGGGGCGGAATGGCTACACCTTC
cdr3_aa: CASSESRGRNGYTF

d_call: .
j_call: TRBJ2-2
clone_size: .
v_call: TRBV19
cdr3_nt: TGTGCCAGTAGTGTACGCCGTTTGGGCCTATTCTCCGGGGAGCTGTTTTTT
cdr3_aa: CASSVRRLGLFSGELFF

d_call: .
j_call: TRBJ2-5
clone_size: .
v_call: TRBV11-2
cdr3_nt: TGTGCCAGCACCGGACGAGGGGGACCGAAGGGTTATCAAGAGACCCAGTACTTC
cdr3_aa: CASTGRGGPKGYQETQYF

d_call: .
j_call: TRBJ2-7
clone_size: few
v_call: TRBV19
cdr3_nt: TGTGCCAGTAGTTTGGGGGGGCCGTATTCCTACGAGCAGTACTTC
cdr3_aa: CASSLGGPYSYEQYF

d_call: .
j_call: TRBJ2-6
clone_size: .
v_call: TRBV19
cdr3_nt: TGTGCCAGTAGTACACCTAGCGAGTACGGGGCCAACGTCCTGACTTTC
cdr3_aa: CASSTPSEYGANVLTF

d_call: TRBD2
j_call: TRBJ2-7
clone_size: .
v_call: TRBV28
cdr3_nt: TGTGCCAGCAGAATAGCGGGAGGAGGACCCTACGAGCAGTACTTC
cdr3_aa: CASRIAGGGPYEQYF

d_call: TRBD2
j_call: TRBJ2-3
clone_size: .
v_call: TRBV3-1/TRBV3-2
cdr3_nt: TGTGCCAGCAGCCAAGACACGTTAGCGGGAGATACGCAGTATTTT
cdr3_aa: CASSQDTLAGDTQYF

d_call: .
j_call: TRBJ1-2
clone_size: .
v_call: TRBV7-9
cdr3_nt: TGTGCCAGCAGCTCCGCCGGCGGCCCTTGGGGCTACACCTTC
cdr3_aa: CASSSAGGPWGYTF

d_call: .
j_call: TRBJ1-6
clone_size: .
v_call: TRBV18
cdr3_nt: TGTGCCAGCTCGCGATTAGACCGGGACACATACCTCCACTTT
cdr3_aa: CASSRLDRDTYLHF

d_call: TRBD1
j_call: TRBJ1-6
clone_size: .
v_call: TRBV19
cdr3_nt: TGTGCCAGTAGTGTCGACAGGGCTCCGATCCCAAATTCACCCCTCCACTTT
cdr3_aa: CASSVDRAPIPNSPLHF

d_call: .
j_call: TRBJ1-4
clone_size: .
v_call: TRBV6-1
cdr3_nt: TGTGCCAGCAGTGAAGCGCATTTTCGGGAGAAACTGTTTTTT
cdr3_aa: CASSEAHFREKLFF

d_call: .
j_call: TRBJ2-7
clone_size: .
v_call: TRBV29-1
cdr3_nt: TGCAGCGTTGGACACATCTACGAGCAGTACTTC
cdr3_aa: CSVGHIYEQYF

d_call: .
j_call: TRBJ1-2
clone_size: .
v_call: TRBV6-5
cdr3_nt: TGTGCCAGCAGTCCGGGGGGAGGGGATGGCTACACCTTC
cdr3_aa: CASSPGGGDGYTF

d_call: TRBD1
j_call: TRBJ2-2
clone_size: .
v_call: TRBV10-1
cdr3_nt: TGCGCCAGCAGAGACGGACAGGGGGGTGACACCGGGGAGCTGTTTTTT
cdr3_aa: CASRDGQGGDTGELFF

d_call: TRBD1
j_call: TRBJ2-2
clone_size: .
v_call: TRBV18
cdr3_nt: TGTGCCAGCTCACCAGGACAGGGATTATCAGCCGGGGAGCTGTTTTTT
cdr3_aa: CASSPGQGLSAGELFF

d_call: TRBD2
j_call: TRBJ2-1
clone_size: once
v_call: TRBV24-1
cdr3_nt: TGTGCCACAGGGGCGGGGGGGTACAATGAGCAGTTCTTC
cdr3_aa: CATGAGGYNEQFF

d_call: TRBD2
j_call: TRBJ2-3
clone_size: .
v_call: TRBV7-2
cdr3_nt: TGTGCCAGCAGCTCCCGTATAGCGGGAGGCACAGATACGCAGTATTTT
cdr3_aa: CASSSRIAGGTDTQYF

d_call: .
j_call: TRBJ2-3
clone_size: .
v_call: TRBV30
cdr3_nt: TGTGCCTGGAGGGACCCGGGCATGTTAGGGGGGGCGCAGTATTTT
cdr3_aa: CAWRDPGMLGGAQYF

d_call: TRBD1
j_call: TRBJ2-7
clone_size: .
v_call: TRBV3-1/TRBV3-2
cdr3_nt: TGTGCCAGCAGCCCGAAACCGGGACAGGGCTACGAGCAGTACTTC
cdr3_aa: CASSPKPGQGYEQYF

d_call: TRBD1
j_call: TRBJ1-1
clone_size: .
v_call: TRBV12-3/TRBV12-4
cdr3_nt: TGTGCCAGCAGCCTCGGGACAGACAAAGCTTTCTTT
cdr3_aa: CASSLGTDKAFF

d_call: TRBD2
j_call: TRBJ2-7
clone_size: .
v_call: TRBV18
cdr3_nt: TGTGCCAGCTCACCAGGCCTAGCGGGAAGGTACGAGCAGTACTTC
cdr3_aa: CASSPGLAGRYEQYF

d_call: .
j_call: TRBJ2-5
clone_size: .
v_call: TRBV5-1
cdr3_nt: TGCGCCAGCAGCTTTGTAGAAGAGACCCAGTACTTC
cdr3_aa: CASSFVEETQYF

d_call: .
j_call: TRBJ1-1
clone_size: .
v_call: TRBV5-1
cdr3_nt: TGCGCCAGCAGCCCCCGGGGAGCCTCAGGGGACACTGAAGCTTTCTTT
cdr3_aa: CASSPRGASGDTEAFF

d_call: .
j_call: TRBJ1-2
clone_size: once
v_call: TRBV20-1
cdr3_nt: TGCAGTGCCCAGACAGGTTTCGCCTACACCTTC
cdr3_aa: CSAQTGFAYTF

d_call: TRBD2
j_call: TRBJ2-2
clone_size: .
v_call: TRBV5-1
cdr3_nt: TGCGCCAGCCCAGAAGGCGGGGGGCCGAACACCGGGGAGCTGTTTTTT
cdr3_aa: CASPEGGGPNTGELFF

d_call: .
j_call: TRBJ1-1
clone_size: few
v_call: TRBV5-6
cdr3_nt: TGTGCCAGCAGCTTGGCCCGGCGGCCCTTTATTGGAGCTTTCTTT
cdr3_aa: CASSLARRPFIGAFF

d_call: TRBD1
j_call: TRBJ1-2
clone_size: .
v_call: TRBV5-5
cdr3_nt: TGTGCCAGCAGCGCCGGGACAGGGTTTAGGGGCTATGGCTACACCTTC
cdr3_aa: CASSAGTGFRGYGYTF

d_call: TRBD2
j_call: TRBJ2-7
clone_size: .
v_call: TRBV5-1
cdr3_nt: TGCGCCAGCAGCTTGGAACTAGCGGGAGGGGGACAGTACTTC
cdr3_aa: CASSLELAGGGQYF

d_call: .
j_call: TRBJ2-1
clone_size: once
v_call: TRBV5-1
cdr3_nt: TGCGCCAGCAGCTTGGGCGGGGACAGAGCGAATGAGCAGTTCTTC
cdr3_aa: CASSLGGDRANEQFF

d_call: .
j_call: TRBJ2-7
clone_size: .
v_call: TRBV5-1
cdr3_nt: TGCGCCAGCAGCACGAAAGCCGGGTCCTCCTACGAGCAGTACTTC
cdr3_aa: CASSTKAGSSYEQYF

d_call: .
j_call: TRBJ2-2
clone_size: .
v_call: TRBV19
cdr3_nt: TGTGCCAGTAGTATGGGGGCAAACACCGGGGAGCTGTTTTTT
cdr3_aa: CASSMGANTGELFF

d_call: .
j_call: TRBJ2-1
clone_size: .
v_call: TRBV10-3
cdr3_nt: TGTGCCACTGAGGGAGCGGGTATGGATGAGCAGTTCTTC
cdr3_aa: CATEGAGMDEQFF

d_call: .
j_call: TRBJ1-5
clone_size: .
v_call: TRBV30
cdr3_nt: TGTGCCTGGAGTGTGCGGGCAGGGGATCAGCCCCAGCATTTT
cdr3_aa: CAWSVRAGDQPQHF

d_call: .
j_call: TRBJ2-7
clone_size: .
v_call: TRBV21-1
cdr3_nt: TGTGCCAGCAGCAAAGCCGACAGGGGGATCTACGAGCAGTACTTC
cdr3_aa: CASSKADRGIYEQYF